Following are 6 T cell receptor beta chains from one sample sequenced in a study of T cell responses to AZD1222 COVID-19 vaccine. The table came from immunoSEQ multiplex PCR; TCRdb's copy has only in-frame clones and leaves some out. The data contain fewer than 150,000 clones, about 90% of them seen just once; the ten biggest clones take up about 4.1%. The material was peripheral blood, obtained on day 0 of AZD1222 vaccination. The receptors were gathered from an adult in good health.

Here the CDR3 reads CAWSLGRPNTGELFF. CDR3 nucleotide sequence: TGTGCCTGGAGTTTGGGCAGACCGAACACCGGGGAGCTGTTTTTT. This chain joins TRBV30 and TRBJ2-2; no clear D. The V gene's germline CDR1 is GTSNPN and CDR2 SVGIG (reference sequence). The length of the CDR3 is 15 residues. Trimming took off 2 bases at V and 0 bases at J, with 10 bases between the two ends.

The chain has TRBV10-3 and TRBJ2-7; TRBD2 matches 12 bases. V gave up 5 bases and J gave up 2 bases; unmatched junction bases: 10. CDR3 length equals 17 residues. From germline, CDR1 is ENHRY and CDR2 SYGVKD. CDR3 nucleotide sequence: TGTGCCATCAGTCGAGCTTCGACTAGCGGGAGACCCTACGAGCAGTACTTC. It is translated as CAISRASTSGRPYEQYF.

As DNA, the CDR3 is TGTGCCAGCAGTGAAAGTTCGGACAGGGGAAACTATGGCTACACCTTC. Its protein is CASSESSDRGNYGYTF. The chain has TRBV25-1 and TRBJ1-2; 9 bases fit TRBD1. The CDR3 has 16 residues. Germline CDR1 is MGHDK and CDR2 is SYGVNS. The V segment lost 2 bases and the J segment 2 bases; nucleotides outside the gene matches: 6.

This chain connects TRBV19 to TRBJ1-6; no definite D call. Germline CDR1 and CDR2: LNHDA and SQIVND (reference sequence). V lost 7 bases, J lost 3 bases, and 13 bases lay in between. The CDR3 has 15 amino acids. The CDR3 sequence is CASTLNSRYNSPLHF. CDR3 DNA: TGTGCCAGTACCCTAAACAGCCGCTATAATTCACCCCTCCACTTT.

The CDR3 reads CASSGLAGGGNTGELFF. The CDR3 nucleotides read TGTGCCAGCAGTGGACTAGCGGGAGGGGGGAACACCGGGGAGCTGTTTTTT. This sequence joins TRBV6-1 and TRBJ2-2; 14 bases fit TRBD2. V shed 4 bases and J 1 base; nucleotides not matched to a gene: 2. This CDR3 is built from 17 residues. The germline CDR1 and CDR2 sequences are MNHNS and SASEGT.

The chain combines TRBV6-5 with TRBJ2-7; a possible D gene is TRBD1 (5 bases). This CDR3 region has 13 residues. Between the trimmed V and J ends, which lost 7 bases and 2 bases, there was a span of 12 bases. Germline values: CDR1 MNHEY, CDR2 SVGAGI. This CDR3 is CASTQTETYEQYF. DNA of the CDR3: TGTGCCAGCACCCAGACAGAGACCTACGAGCAGTACTTC.